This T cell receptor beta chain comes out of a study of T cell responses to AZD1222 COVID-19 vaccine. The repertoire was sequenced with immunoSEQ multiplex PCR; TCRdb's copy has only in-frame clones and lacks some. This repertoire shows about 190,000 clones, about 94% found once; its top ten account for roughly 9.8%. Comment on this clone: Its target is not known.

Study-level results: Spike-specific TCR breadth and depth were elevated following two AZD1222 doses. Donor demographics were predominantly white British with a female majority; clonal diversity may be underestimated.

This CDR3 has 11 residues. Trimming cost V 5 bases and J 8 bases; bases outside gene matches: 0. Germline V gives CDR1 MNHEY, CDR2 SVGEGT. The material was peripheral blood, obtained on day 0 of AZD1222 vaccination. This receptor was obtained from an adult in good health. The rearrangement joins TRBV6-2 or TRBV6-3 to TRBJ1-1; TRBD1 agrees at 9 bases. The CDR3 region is CASSTGGEAFF. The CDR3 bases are TGTGCCAGCAGTACAGGGGGCGAAGCTTTCTTT.